Shown below are 26 T cell receptor beta chains from a single sample sequenced in a study of blood T cell repertoires in COVID-19. Sequencing was performed with immunoSEQ multiplex PCR; in TCRdb, only in-frame clones are kept and a portion is missing. The table records about 150,000 clones, around 80% of them present only once. Sequencing was carried out using peripheral blood. The receptor source for this set is a woman between 50 and 59 years old in a cohort sampled during active or convalescent COVID-19.

The chain combines TRBV3-1 (or the pseudogene TRBV3-2) with TRBJ2-7, with TRBD2 identical over 7 bases. V trimming: 1 base; J trimming: 0 bases; junction bases outside the gene matches: 3. From germline, CDR1 is LGHDT and CDR2 YNNKEL (reference sequence). This CDR3 is 15 amino acids long. Here the CDR3 DNA reads TGTGCCAGCAGCCAAGTTGGGGGGGGCTCCTACGAGCAGTACTTC. Translation: CASSQVGGGSYEQYF.

The chain uses TRBV5-1 and TRBJ1-6; TRBD1 aligns across 7 bases. J gave up 9 bases and V 4 bases, and 10 bases lay outside the gene matches. CDR1 SGHRS and CDR2 YFSETQ come from the germline V gene. The CDR3 totals 15 residues. The CDR3 loop is CASSQTQGSISPLHF. CDR3 DNA sequence: TGCGCCAGCAGCCAAACACAGGGGTCAATTTCACCCCTCCACTTT.

This clone showed up just once. The junction does not match germline at one end; this may be a read error. V gene TRBV6-5 combines with J gene TRBJ1-2; maybe TRBD1 (5 bases). Germline-derived CDR1 and CDR2 are MNHEY and SVGAGI. This CDR3 is built from 12 residues. This CDR3 is CVTGRQYYGYTF. The CDR3 DNA follows: TGCGTTACAGGCAGGCAGTACTATGGCTACACCTTC.

The chain links TRBV7-8 to TRBJ2-7; 8 nucleotides line up with TRBD1. Germline V gene lookup returns CDR1 SGHVS and CDR2 FQNEAQ. Trimming removed 5 bases from V and 5 bases from J; junction bases left unmatched: 2. The CDR3 contains 12 residues. The CDR3 DNA reads as TGTGCCAGCAGCCCAGGGGGCCACGAGCAGTACTTC. Translated: CASSPGGHEQYF.

The chain joins TRBV3-1 (or the pseudogene TRBV3-2) to TRBJ1-1, with 7 bases lining up with TRBD1. Germline V gene data show CDR1 as LGHDT and CDR2 as YNNKEL (reference sequence). This CDR3 contains 17 residues. With 1 base clipped from V and 0 bases from J, the junction kept 8 bases outside the gene matches. This CDR3 reads CASSQAALGQVNTEAFF. For the CDR3, the DNA is TGTGCCAGCAGCCAAGCGGCCCTCGGACAGGTGAACACTGAAGCTTTCTTT.

CDR3 sequence: CASSLWGREGIHF. The CDR3 nucleotides are TGTGCCAGCAGCTTATGGGGAAGAGAGGGCATCCACTTT. The V and J genes are TRBV7-9 and TRBJ1-6; no reliable D call. The CDR3 length is 13 residues. Trimming took off 2 bases at V and 17 bases at J, with 16 bases between the two ends. Germline V gene sequence: CDR1 SEHNR, CDR2 FQNEAQ (reference sequence).

The V call is TRBV6-2 or TRBV6-3, the J call TRBJ2-3; 7 bases fit TRBD1. J lost 3 bases, V lost 5 bases, and 2 bases had no gene match. Germline V gives CDR1 MNHEY, CDR2 SVGEGT. The CDR3 spans 13 residues. The CDR3 region is CASSPTGTDTQYF. In DNA form, the CDR3 reads TGTGCCAGCAGTCCGACAGGGACAGATACGCAGTATTTT.

The rearrangement joins TRBV9 to TRBJ2-7, with D possibly being TRBD2 (7 bases). The germline V gene has CDR1 SGDLS and CDR2 YYNGEE. The CDR3 runs to 15 residues. Trimming pared 1 base from V and 3 bases from J, leaving 14 bases between. The CDR3 protein is CASSVPGGGYYEQYF. CDR3 coding DNA: TGTGCCAGCAGCGTACCGGGGGGCGGCTACTACGAGCAGTACTTC. The full variable domain, with the rest looked up from reference TRBV9 and TRBJ2-7, is DSGVTQTPKHLITATGQRVTLRCSPRSGDLSVYWYQQSLDQGLQFLIQYYNGEERAKGNILERFSAQQFPDLHSELNLSSLELGDSALYFCASSVPGGGYYEQYFGPGTRLTVT.

The genes are TRBV10-2 and TRBJ1-1; tentative D call: TRBD1 (6 bases). Trimming removed 5 bases from V and 1 base from J, with 8 bases in between. The CDR3 is made up of 13 amino acids. The germline V gene has CDR1 WSHSY and CDR2 SAAADI. This chain's CDR3 is CASSQGQNTEAFF. CDR3 DNA sequence: TGCGCCAGCAGTCAGGGACAGAACACTGAAGCTTTCTTT.

This chain connects TRBV9 to TRBJ1-1; weak D call: TRBD1 (5 bases). Looked up from germline, CDR1 is SGDLS and CDR2 is YYNGEE. The germline V and J ends were trimmed by 0 bases and 2 bases, with 14 bases remaining between them. The CDR3 consists of 16 residues. CDR3 DNA sequence: TGTGCCAGCAGCGTAGCTCCACAGAGGACAAACACTGAAGCTTTCTTT. As protein: CASSVAPQRTNTEAFF.

The chain combines TRBV18 with TRBJ2-6; maybe TRBD1 (5 bases). The CDR3 contains 15 residues. Germline CDR1 reads KGHSH; CDR2 reads LQKENI. Trimming cost V 3 bases and J 4 bases, with 10 bases left between them. The CDR3 sequence: CASSPDIAGANVLTF. CDR3 nucleotide sequence: TGTGCCAGCTCACCGGACATAGCCGGGGCCAACGTCCTGACTTTC.

The chain joins TRBV7-9 to TRBJ1-1, with TRBD1 matching over 7 bases. The trim removed 5 bases at V and 10 bases at J, leaving 10 bases unmatched. CDR3 length: 13 residues. Looked up from germline, CDR1 is SEHNR and CDR2 is FQNEAQ (reference sequence). CDR3 amino acids: CASSPDRVEGAFF. Written as DNA, the CDR3 is TGTGCCAGCAGCCCAGACAGGGTCGAAGGAGCTTTCTTT.

This sequence joins TRBV7-9 and TRBJ2-3; 7 bases match TRBD2. Germline values: CDR1 SEHNR, CDR2 FQNEAQ (reference sequence). This CDR3 has 15 amino acids. Trimming removed 5 bases from V and 2 bases from J; junction bases left unmatched: 7. This CDR3 is CASSVRGSNTDTQYF. CDR3 nucleotide sequence: TGTGCCAGCAGCGTGCGGGGGAGCAACACAGATACGCAGTATTTT.

The rearrangement uses TRBV15 and TRBJ1-5; 8 bases align to TRBD1. V dropped 6 bases and J dropped 0; count of bases not matched to a gene: 13. The CDR3 has 18 residues. CDR1 LNHNV and CDR2 YYDKDF come from the germline V gene (reference sequence). The CDR3 DNA reads as TGTGCCACCAGGCAATGGACAGGGAGGTTCTATAGCAATCAGCCCCAGCATTTT. Protein: CATRQWTGRFYSNQPQHF.

This chain connects TRBV11-3 to TRBJ2-2; 8 bases fit TRBD1. J lost 5 bases, V lost 1 base, and 6 bases had no gene match. Germline CDR1 reads SGHNT; CDR2 reads YENEEA. CDR3 size: 16 residues. The CDR3 DNA reads TGTGCCAGCAGCTTAGGTCAGGGGGCAGCGACCGGGGAGCTGTTTTTT. This sequence encodes CASSLGQGAATGELFF. The full variable domain, its missing parts supplied by reference TRBV11-3 and TRBJ2-2, is EAGVVQSPRYKIIEKKQPVAFWCNPISGHNTLYWYLQNLGQGPELLIRYENEEAVDDSQLPKDRFSAERLKGVDSTLKIQPAELGDSAVYLCASSLGQGAATGELFFGEGSRLTVL.

This chain links TRBV18 with TRBJ1-1, with unresolved D. The CDR3 extends over 15 amino acids. V lost 3 bases and J lost 7, with 18 bases in between. From germline, CDR1 is KGHSH and CDR2 LQKENI. The CDR3 spells CASSPGQAGTSEAFF. The DNA for the CDR3 is TGTGCCAGCTCACCTGGCCAGGCGGGAACTAGTGAAGCTTTCTTT. The entire variable domain, with the rest obtained from reference TRBV18 and TRBJ1-1, is as follows: NAGVMQNPRHLVRRRGQEARLRCSPMKGHSHVYWYRQLPEEGLKFMVYLQKENIIDESGMPKERFSAEFPKEGPSILRIQQVVRGDSAAYFCASSPGQAGTSEAFFGQGTRLTVV.

The chain has TRBV27 and TRBJ1-6; 10 positions agree with TRBD1. Trimming took 5 bases from V and 7 from J; bases not matched to a gene: 5. This CDR3 region has 15 residues. CDR1 is MNHEY, CDR2 SMNVEV, per germline (reference sequence). CDR3 amino acids: CASSAWDRGNSPLHF. CDR3 DNA: TGTGCCAGCAGTGCCTGGGACAGGGGAAATTCACCCCTCCACTTT.

This chain links TRBV19 with TRBJ2-5; unclear D gene. The CDR3 is 12 residues long. Germline CDR1 and CDR2: LNHDA and SQIVND (reference sequence). V lost 5 bases and J lost 2, with 6 bases in between. The CDR3: CASSGSQETQYF. The DNA of the CDR3 is TGTGCCAGTAGTGGCAGTCAAGAGACCCAGTACTTC.

The J gene is TRBJ1-1, the V gene TRBV7-2, with unresolved D. Germline V gives CDR1 SGHTA, CDR2 FQGNSA. The germline V and J ends were trimmed by 2 bases and 5 bases, with 12 bases remaining between them. The CDR3 has 14 amino acids. The CDR3: CASSLFVSRTEAFF. CDR3 DNA sequence: TGTGCCAGCAGCTTATTTGTCTCACGGACTGAAGCTTTCTTT.

The chain uses TRBV7-9 and TRBJ1-5; D ambiguous. Germline V lookup: CDR1 SEHNR, CDR2 FQNEAQ (reference sequence). The V gene lost 5 bases and the J gene lost 4 bases, with 15 bases spanning the gap. This CDR3 is 15 amino acids long. The CDR3 bases are TGTGCCAGCAGCCAAAGTGGCCATTCAAATCAGCCCCAGCATTTT. Protein product: CASSQSGHSNQPQHF.

This sequence joins TRBV14 and TRBJ2-1; D is unclear. This CDR3 is built from 14 residues. CDR1 SGHDN and CDR2 FVKESK come from the germline V gene. The germline V and J ends were trimmed by 0 bases and 8 bases, with 11 bases remaining between them. DNA of the CDR3: TGTGCCAGCAGCCAAGACTGGCAGGCTTATGAGCAGTTCTTC. It yields the protein CASSQDWQAYEQFF.

V is TRBV3-1 (or the pseudogene TRBV3-2) and J is TRBJ2-3; 10 bases agree with TRBD2. V dropped 1 base and J dropped 3; count of bases not matched to a gene: 10. The CDR3 runs 18 residues. CDR1 is LGHDT and CDR2 is YNNKEL in the germline V gene (reference sequence). The CDR3 spells CASSQGSGGAGRTDTQYF. CDR3 in DNA: TGTGCCAGCAGCCAAGGCAGCGGGGGGGCCGGTAGGACAGATACGCAGTATTTT.

V usage is TRBV27 and J usage is TRBJ2-7, with D possibly being TRBD1 (6 bases). Germline-derived CDR1 and CDR2 are MNHEY and SMNVEV (reference sequence). The CDR3 sequence is 14 residues long. V lost 4 bases to trimming and J lost 6 bases, with 16 bases between them. CDR3 DNA sequence: TGTGCCAGCAGTTGGGTAGGGGGTGGTCTCGAGCAGTACTTC. This translates into CASSWVGGGLEQYF.

This rearrangement joins TRBV7-8 to TRBJ2-3; 12 positions agree with TRBD2. V lost 5 bases, J lost 7 bases, and 16 bases stayed unmatched. Germline CDR1 is SGHVS and CDR2 is FQNEAQ. The length of the CDR3 is 18 residues. The CDR3 is CASSHRRSSGGETNTQYF. CDR3 nucleotides: TGTGCCAGCAGCCACCGAAGGTCTAGCGGGGGGGAAACAAATACGCAGTATTTT.

Here the CDR3 DNA reads TGTGCCACCAGCAGAGTTGCAGAGAACACTGAAGCTTTCTTT. This translates into CATSRVAENTEAFF. The rearrangement uses TRBV15 and TRBJ1-1; D ambiguous. Germline CDR1 and CDR2: LNHNV and YYDKDF (reference sequence). Trimming took off 1 base at V and 1 base at J, with 7 bases between the two ends. The CDR3 runs 14 residues.

The chain links TRBV9 to TRBJ1-4; TRBD1 matches 7 bases. The CDR3 is made up of 15 amino acids. V lost 5 bases to trimming and J lost 8 bases; unmatched junction nucleotides: 12. In germline, CDR1 is SGDLS, CDR2 YYNGEE. CDR3 protein: CASSPRDSWGEKLFF. For the CDR3, the DNA is TGTGCCAGCAGTCCCCGGGACAGCTGGGGGGAAAAACTGTTTTTT.